Below, 3 T cell receptor beta chains from the same sample are listed, as sequenced in a study of T cell responses to AZD1222 COVID-19 vaccine. The method was immunoSEQ multiplex PCR; TCRdb's version includes in-frame clones alone and lacks a portion of them. The data show around 140,000 clones, 89% seen once. Sequencing used peripheral blood, obtained on day 0 of AZD1222 vaccination. The receptors originated from an adult in good health.

The V gene is TRBV7-8, the J gene TRBJ2-3, with a weak D call TRBD1 (6 bases). The CDR3 totals 17 residues. With 4 bases removed from V and 3 bases from J, the gap between germline ends came to 20 bases. Germline CDR1 and CDR2: SGHVS and FQNEAQ. Here the CDR3 reads CASSSTVTGLETDTQYF. CDR3 bases: TGTGCCAGCAGCTCAACCGTGACAGGTTTGGAGACAGATACGCAGTATTTT.

V and J are TRBV7-9 and TRBJ1-4, with a weak D call TRBD1 (5 bases). There are 16 residues in the CDR3. Germline assignment: CDR1 SEHNR and CDR2 FQNEAQ (reference sequence). Deletions cut 4 bases from V and 0 bases from J, with 12 bases between. CDR3 sequence: CASSSTDVATNEKLFF. The CDR3 DNA sequence: TGTGCCAGCAGCTCGACAGACGTTGCAACTAATGAAAAACTGTTTTTT.

This chain uses TRBV6-5 with TRBJ2-7; D may correspond to TRBD1 or TRBD2 (5 bases each). V gave up 4 bases and J gave up 5 bases, with 12 bases separating them. There are 13 residues in the CDR3. Germline V gene lookup returns CDR1 MNHEY and CDR2 SVGAGI. The CDR3 here is CASSFRGGHEQYF. CDR3 nucleotides: TGTGCCAGCAGTTTTCGGGGCGGGCACGAGCAGTACTTC.